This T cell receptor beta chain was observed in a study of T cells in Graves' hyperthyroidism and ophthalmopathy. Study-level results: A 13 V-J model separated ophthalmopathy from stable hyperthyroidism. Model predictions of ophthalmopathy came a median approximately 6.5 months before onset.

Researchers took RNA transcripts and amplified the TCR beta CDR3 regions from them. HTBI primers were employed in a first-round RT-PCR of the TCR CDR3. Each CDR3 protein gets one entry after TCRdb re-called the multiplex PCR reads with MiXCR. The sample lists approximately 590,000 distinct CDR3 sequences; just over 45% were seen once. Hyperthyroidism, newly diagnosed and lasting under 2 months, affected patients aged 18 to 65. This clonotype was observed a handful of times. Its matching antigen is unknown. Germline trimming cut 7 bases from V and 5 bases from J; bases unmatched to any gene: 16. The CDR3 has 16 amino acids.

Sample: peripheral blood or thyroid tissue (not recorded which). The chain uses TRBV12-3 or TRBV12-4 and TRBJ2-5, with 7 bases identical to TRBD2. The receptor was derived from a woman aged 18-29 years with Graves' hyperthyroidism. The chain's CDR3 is CASTNRGRGSGETQYF. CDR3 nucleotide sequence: TGTGCCAGCACCAACCGAGGGCGCGGGAGCGGGGAGACCCAGTACTTC.